This section outlines one T cell receptor beta chain sequence together with its context. Its target is unknown. A read error may account for a junction end that differs from germline. Both 60 Vbeta primers and 13 Jbeta primers went into the PCR. Using immunoSEQ multiplex PCR, the repertoire was profiled, and TCRdb retains in-frame clones only, with some absent. This table has approximately 74,000 clones, roughly 80% appearing once. Per the germline V gene, CDR1 is SQVTM and CDR2 is ANQGSEA. There are 12 residues in the CDR3. This entry is derived from a study of cytomegalovirus exposure and HLA in healthy donors. Study-wide results and caveats: A list of around 150 TCR beta chains associated with cytomegalovirus was given. Judged likely to be a sequencing artifact was a cluster of highly shared sequence variants.

The receptor was derived from a woman aged 25 to 45 in good health and CMV-seronegative. Sample: PBMCs. The gene calls are TRBV29-1 and TRBJ1-2; TRBD1 matches 9 bases. CDR3 protein: CRDGYRGRLSTF. CDR3 sequence (DNA): TGCAGGGACGGTTACAGGGGGCGCCTGTCTACATTC.